These 20 T cell receptor beta chains originate from one sample sequenced in a study of shared clonotypes between healthy human individuals. Only in-frame clones appear in the TCRdb table, and some are missing; sequencing was by immunoSEQ multiplex PCR. The repertoire holds roughly 1,500,000 clones, with just under 99% as singletons. What was sequenced was naive CD4+ T cells sorted from blood. This sample's subset: CD45RA+ positively selected. The receptors originated from a man aged 25-45 years in good health.

The V call is TRBV28, the J call TRBJ2-1; 8 bases match TRBD2. With 4 bases clipped from V and 6 bases from J, the junction kept 11 bases outside the gene matches. The germline CDR1 and CDR2 sequences are MDHEN and SYDVKM. The CDR3 has 16 residues. CDR3 sequence: CASSSSTSGLSNEQFF. The CDR3 DNA is TGTGCCAGCAGTTCCTCCACTAGCGGTTTGAGCAATGAGCAGTTCTTC.

CDR3 sequence (DNA): TGTGCCAGCAGCCCCAAGATAAGGGGGCTTCAGAACACTGAAGCTTTCTTT. This gives the protein CASSPKIRGLQNTEAFF. The genes are TRBV14 and TRBJ1-1; TRBD1 matches 7 bases. The germline CDR1 and CDR2 sequences are SGHDN and FVKESK. This CDR3 comprises 17 residues. J was trimmed by 1 base and V by 4 bases; bases with no gene match: 12.

This clone was counted once. The chain combines TRBV15 with TRBJ1-5, with D tentatively TRBD1 (5 bases). CDR1 LNHNV and CDR2 YYDKDF come from the germline V gene (reference sequence). CDR3 size: 12 residues. Trimming took 8 bases from V and 4 from J, leaving 9 bases between them. CDR3 DNA: TGTGCCACCGCCAGGGCTAATCAGCCCCAGCATTTT. Amino acid sequence: CATARANQPQHF.

The chain has TRBV7-2 and TRBJ2-3; D is ambiguous. Germline CDR1 reads SGHTA; CDR2 reads FQGNSA. V lost 0 bases to trimming and J lost 2 bases, with 6 bases between them. This CDR3 spans 14 amino acids. The CDR3 DNA follows: TGTGCCAGCAGCTTAGCGGCAGCCACAGATACGCAGTATTTT. Its translation: CASSLAAATDTQYF. The complete variable domain, with remaining parts taken from reference TRBV7-2 and TRBJ2-3, reads GAGVSQSPSNKVTEKGKDVELRCDPISGHTALYWYRQSLGQGLEFLIYFQGNSAPDKSGLPSDRFSAERTGGSVSTLTIQRTQQEDSAVYLCASSLAAATDTQYFGPGTRLTVL.

The J gene is TRBJ2-7, the V gene TRBV5-1; maybe TRBD2 (5 bases). Trimming took off 0 bases at V and 6 bases at J, with 16 bases between the two ends. This CDR3 has 15 amino acids. Germline lookup yields CDR1 SGHRS and CDR2 YFSETQ. The CDR3 spells CASSLVVSAGGEQYF. DNA of the CDR3: TGCGCCAGCAGCTTGGTGGTGTCCGCGGGTGGCGAGCAGTACTTC.

This chain links TRBV7-9 with TRBJ1-1, with TRBD1 matching over 10 bases. J gave up 4 bases and V 6 bases, and 11 bases lay outside the gene matches. Germline assignment: CDR1 SEHNR and CDR2 FQNEAQ (reference sequence). This CDR3 comprises 16 residues. Here the CDR3 reads CASRPRQGAQGTEAFF. CDR3 bases: TGTGCCAGCAGACCTCGACAGGGGGCGCAAGGCACTGAAGCTTTCTTT.

The V gene is TRBV18, the J gene TRBJ1-2, with TRBD1 identical over 7 bases. Looked up from germline, CDR1 is KGHSH and CDR2 is LQKENI. The CDR3 runs to 15 residues. J gave up 0 bases and V 2 bases, and 3 bases lay outside the gene matches. As DNA, the CDR3 is TGTGCCAGCTCACCATCGGGACAGCCTAACTATGGCTACACCTTC. Encoded protein: CASSPSGQPNYGYTF.

As concerns this clone: The same CDR3 can be traced to other DNA sequences in this sample. The chain employs TRBV5-4 and TRBJ2-2, with a tentative D call TRBD1 (5 bases). This CDR3 has 14 amino acids. Germline V gene sequence: CDR1 SGHNT, CDR2 YYREEE (reference sequence). Trimming stripped 0 bases from V and 4 bases from J, with 7 bases between. CDR3 coding DNA: TGTGCCAGCAGCTTGGAGGGGTTCACCGGGGAGCTGTTTTTT. This translates into CASSLEGFTGELFF.

The chain has TRBV7-9 and TRBJ2-6, with D hard to call. The V end lost 9 bases, the J end lost 2 bases, and 5 bases lay between the germline ends. Per the germline V gene, CDR1 is SEHNR and CDR2 is FQNEAQ (reference sequence). CDR3 length equals 12 residues. The CDR3 reads CARVTGANVLTF. The CDR3 DNA sequence: TGTGCCAGAGTGACTGGGGCCAACGTCCTGACTTTC.

The rearrangement links TRBV6-7 to TRBJ1-4; tentative D call: TRBD1 (5 bases). TRBV6-7 is an ORF; its function is uncertain. Trimming took 2 bases from V and 7 from J, leaving 23 bases between them. The CDR3 totals 18 residues. CDR3 in DNA: TGTGCCAGCAGTTACCCAACAACCTTAGGGGTTAGGTGTGAAAAACTGTTTTTT. As protein: CASSYPTTLGVRCEKLFF.

V and J are TRBV30 and TRBJ2-2; D may be TRBD1 (7 bases). Deletions cut 1 base from V and 5 bases from J, with 20 bases between. The CDR3 has 17 residues. Germline CDR1 GTSNPN, CDR2 SVGIG (reference sequence). The CDR3 sequence: CAWSGGGRDRLTGELFF. The CDR3 coding sequence is TGTGCCTGGAGTGGAGGGGGGCGGGACAGATTAACCGGGGAGCTGTTTTTT. Full variable domain (remainder filled in from reference TRBV30 and TRBJ2-2): SQTIHQWPATLVQPVGSPLSLECTVEGTSNPNLYWYRQAAGRGLQLLFYSVGIGQISSEVPQNLSASRPQDRQFILSSKKLLLSDSGFYLCAWSGGGRDRLTGELFFGEGSRLTVL.

The rearrangement joins TRBV7-6 to TRBJ2-3; D possibly corresponds to TRBD1 (5 bases). The CDR3 consists of 17 residues. V dropped 5 bases and J dropped 5 bases, with 23 bases sitting between them. CDR1 is SGHVS, CDR2 FNYEAQ, per germline. This CDR3 reads CASSPLGSRERRDTQYF. DNA of the CDR3: TGTGCCAGCAGCCCGTTGGGTAGCAGGGAACGTCGAGATACGCAGTATTTT.

The chain joins TRBV6-6 to TRBJ1-1; D is uncertain. The CDR3 has 14 residues. Germline loops: CDR1 MNHNY, CDR2 SVGAGI (reference sequence). V was shortened by 5 bases and J by 0 bases, with 10 bases between the two germline ends. This CDR3 reads CASSRSYMNTEAFF. CDR3 nucleotide sequence: TGTGCCAGCAGTCGAAGTTACATGAACACTGAAGCTTTCTTT.

The V gene is TRBV6-4, the J gene TRBJ2-1, with a possible D match to TRBD1 (6 bases). V lost 6 bases, J lost 4 bases, and 16 bases lay in between. The CDR3 runs to 15 residues. Germline lookup yields CDR1 MRHNA and CDR2 SNTAGT. The CDR3 reads CASSVDSVTYNEQFF. The DNA of the CDR3 is TGTGCCAGCAGCGTGGACAGTGTAACATACAATGAGCAGTTCTTC.

The chain couples TRBV5-5 to TRBJ1-2, with a tentative D call TRBD1 (5 bases). CDR3 length: 14 residues. V was clipped by 4 bases and J by 4 bases, with 14 bases between them. Per germline, CDR1 SGHKS and CDR2 YYEKEE (reference sequence). The CDR3 sequence: CASSRTGGSYGYTF. In nucleotides, the CDR3 is TGTGCCAGCAGCCGAACGGGGGGTAGCTATGGCTACACCTTC.

This chain joins TRBV5-6 and TRBJ1-2; perhaps TRBD1 as D (6 bases). The CDR3 contains 14 residues. Per germline, CDR1 SGHDT and CDR2 YYEEEE. V was trimmed by 3 bases and J by 3 bases, leaving 12 bases between them. The CDR3 protein is CASSSRGWDYGYTF. The CDR3 DNA reads as TGTGCCAGCAGCTCCAGGGGCTGGGACTATGGCTACACCTTC.

V gene TRBV25-1 combines with J gene TRBJ2-1; D is unresolved. CDR3 length: 14 amino acids. Germline loops: CDR1 MGHDK, CDR2 SYGVNS. The V end lost 4 bases, the J end lost 0 bases, and 7 bases lay between the germline ends. The CDR3 sequence: CASSGVGSYNEQFF. The CDR3 nucleotides are TGTGCCAGCAGTGGGGTCGGCTCCTACAATGAGCAGTTCTTC. Based on the CDR3 plus reference TRBV25-1 and TRBJ2-1, the full variable domain is EADIYQTPRYLVIGTGKKITLECSQTMGHDKMYWYQQDPGMELHLIHYSYGVNSTEKGDLSSESTVSRIRTEHFPLTLESARPSHTSQYLCASSGVGSYNEQFFGPGTRLTVL.

The chain couples TRBV5-1 to TRBJ2-5; TRBD1 matches at 11 bases. The CDR3 consists of 14 residues. V was clipped by 3 bases and J by 5 bases; unmatched bases: 3. CDR1 is SGHRS, CDR2 YFSETQ, per germline. The CDR3 DNA reads as TGCGCCAGCAGCTCGGACAGGGGGCAGGAGACCCAGTACTTC. Translated: CASSSDRGQETQYF.

This clone appeared once. This chain links TRBV5-5 with TRBJ1-5; 10 bases align to TRBD1. The V and J ends lost 2 bases and 7 bases, in that order; junction bases with no gene match: 3. Germline V gene data show CDR1 as SGHKS and CDR2 as YYEKEE (reference sequence). This CDR3 is built from 14 residues. The CDR3 here is CASSFGTGVQPQHF. The DNA of the CDR3 is TGTGCCAGCAGCTTCGGGACAGGGGTACAGCCCCAGCATTTT.

CDR3 nucleotides: TGTGCCAGCTCACCTGGGGGTAGAGGTGAAAAACTGTTTTTT. Residues: CASSPGGRGEKLFF. The chain has TRBV18 and TRBJ1-4; tentative D call: TRBD1 (5 bases). The CDR3 runs 14 residues. Trimming shortened V by 3 bases and J by 7 bases, and 12 bases separated the two germline ends. Germline values: CDR1 KGHSH, CDR2 LQKENI.